This TCR beta chain emerged from a study of blood T cell repertoires in COVID-19. Study background: The samples span acute and convalescent COVID-19 from the United States, Italy and Spain. PBMCs, B-cell-depleted T cells, or T cells were the source of the cDNA or gDNA that made up the material.

Seattle's enrolled individuals joined amid active infection and were then monitored longitudinally. CDR1 SGHTA and CDR2 FQGNSA come from the germline V gene. The ends were cut back, 5 bases at V and 5 bases at J, with 7 bases in the middle. The length of the CDR3 is 12 residues. Original data processing: It was from reference gene primer amplification that nucleated cell counts were estimated. The protocol was immunoSEQ multiplex PCR, while the TCRdb copy is restricted to in-frame clones and leaves out a portion. V and J calls and clone size come straight from that table; D and trimming were deduced from the DNA. The sample lists 450,000 or so clones, around 89% occurring once.

The sample was peripheral blood. This sequence joins TRBV7-2 and TRBJ1-5; no definite D call. The receptor was isolated from a woman aged 40 to 55 with COVID-19, enrolled during active disease. The DNA of the CDR3 is TGTGCCAGCAGCCCCTATGATCAGCCCCAGCATTTT. The encoded protein is CASSPYDQPQHF.